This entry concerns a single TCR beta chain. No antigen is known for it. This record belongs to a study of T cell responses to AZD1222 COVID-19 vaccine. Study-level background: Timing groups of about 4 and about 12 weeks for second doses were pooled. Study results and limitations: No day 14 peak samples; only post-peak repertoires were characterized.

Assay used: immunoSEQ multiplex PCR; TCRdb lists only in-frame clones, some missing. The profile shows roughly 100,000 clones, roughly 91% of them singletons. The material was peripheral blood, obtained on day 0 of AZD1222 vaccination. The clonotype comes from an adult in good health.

The CDR3 here is CASSLTGGVGTEAFF. The CDR3 bases are TGTGCCAGCAGTTTAACAGGGGGGGTGGGCACTGAAGCTTTCTTT. The chain recombines TRBV28 with TRBJ1-1; the match to TRBD1 covers 8 bases. The CDR3 is made up of 15 amino acids. Germline CDR1 and CDR2: MDHEN and SYDVKM. J lost 4 bases, V lost 2 bases, and 6 bases had no gene match.